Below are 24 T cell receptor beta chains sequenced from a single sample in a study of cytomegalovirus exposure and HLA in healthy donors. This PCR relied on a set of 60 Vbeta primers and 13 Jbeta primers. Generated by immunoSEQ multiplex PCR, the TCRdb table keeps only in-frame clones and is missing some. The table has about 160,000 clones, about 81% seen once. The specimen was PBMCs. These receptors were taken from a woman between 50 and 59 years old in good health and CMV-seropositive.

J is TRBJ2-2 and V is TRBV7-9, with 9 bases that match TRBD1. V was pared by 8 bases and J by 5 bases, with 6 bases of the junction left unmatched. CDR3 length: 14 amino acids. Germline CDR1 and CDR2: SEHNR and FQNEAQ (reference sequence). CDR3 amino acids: CASGGQGITGELFF. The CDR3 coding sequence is TGTGCCAGCGGGGGACAGGGTATTACCGGGGAGCTGTTTTTT.

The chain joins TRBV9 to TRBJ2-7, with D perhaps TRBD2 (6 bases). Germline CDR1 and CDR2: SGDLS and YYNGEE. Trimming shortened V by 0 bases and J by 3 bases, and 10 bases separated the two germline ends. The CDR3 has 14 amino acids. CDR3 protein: CASSVGGDGYEQYF. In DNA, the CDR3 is TGTGCCAGCAGCGTAGGCGGGGATGGCTACGAGCAGTACTTC.

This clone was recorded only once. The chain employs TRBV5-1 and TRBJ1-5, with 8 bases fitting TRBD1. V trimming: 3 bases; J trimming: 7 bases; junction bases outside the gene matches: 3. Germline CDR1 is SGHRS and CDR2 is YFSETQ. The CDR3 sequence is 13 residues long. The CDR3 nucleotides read TGCGCCAGCAGCTACGGACAGGGCCAGCCCCAGCATTTT. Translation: CASSYGQGQPQHF.

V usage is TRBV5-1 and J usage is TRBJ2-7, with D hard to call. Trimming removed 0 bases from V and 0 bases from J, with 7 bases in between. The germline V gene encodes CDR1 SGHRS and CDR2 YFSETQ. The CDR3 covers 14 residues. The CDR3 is CASSLGHSSYEQYF. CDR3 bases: TGCGCCAGCAGCTTGGGACATAGCTCCTACGAGCAGTACTTC. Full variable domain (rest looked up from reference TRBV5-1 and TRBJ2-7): KAGVTQTPRYLIKTRGQQVTLSCSPISGHRSVSWYQQTPGQGLQFLFEYFSETQRNKGNFPGRFSGRQFSNSRSEMNVSTLELGDSALYLCASSLGHSSYEQYFGPGTRLTVT.

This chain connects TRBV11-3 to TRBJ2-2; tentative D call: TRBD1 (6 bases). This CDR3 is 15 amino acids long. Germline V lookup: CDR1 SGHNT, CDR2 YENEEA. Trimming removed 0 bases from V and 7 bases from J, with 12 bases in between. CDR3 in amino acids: CASSLEAQGYGELFF. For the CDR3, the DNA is TGTGCCAGCAGCTTAGAGGCTCAGGGGTACGGGGAGCTGTTTTTT.

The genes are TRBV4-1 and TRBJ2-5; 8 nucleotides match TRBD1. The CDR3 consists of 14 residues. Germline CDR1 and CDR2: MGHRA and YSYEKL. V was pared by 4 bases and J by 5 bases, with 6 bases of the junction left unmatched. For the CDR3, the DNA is TGCGCCAGCAGCCCGCGGACAGGGCAGGAGACCCAGTACTTC. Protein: CASSPRTGQETQYF.

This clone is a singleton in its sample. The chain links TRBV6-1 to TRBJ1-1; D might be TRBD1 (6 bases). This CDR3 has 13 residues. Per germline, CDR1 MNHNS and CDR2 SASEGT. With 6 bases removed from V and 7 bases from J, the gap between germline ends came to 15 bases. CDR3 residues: CASRDQGKGEAFF. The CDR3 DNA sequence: TGTGCCAGCAGGGATCAGGGGAAGGGTGAAGCTTTCTTT.

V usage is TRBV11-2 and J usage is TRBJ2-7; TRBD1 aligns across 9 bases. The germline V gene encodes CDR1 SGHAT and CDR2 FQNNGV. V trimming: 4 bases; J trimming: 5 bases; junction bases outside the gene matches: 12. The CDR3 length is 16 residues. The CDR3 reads CASSSLLGQGNNEQYF. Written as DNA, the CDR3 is TGTGCCAGCAGCTCTCTCTTGGGACAGGGAAACAACGAGCAGTACTTC.

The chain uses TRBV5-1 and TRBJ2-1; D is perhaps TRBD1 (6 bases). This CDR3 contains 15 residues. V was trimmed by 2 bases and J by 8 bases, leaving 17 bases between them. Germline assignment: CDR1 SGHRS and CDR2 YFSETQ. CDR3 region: CASSFQGLRWDEQFF. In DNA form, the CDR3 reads TGCGCCAGCAGCTTTCAGGGGCTGAGGTGGGATGAGCAGTTCTTC. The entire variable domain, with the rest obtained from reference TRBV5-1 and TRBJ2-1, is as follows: KAGVTQTPRYLIKTRGQQVTLSCSPISGHRSVSWYQQTPGQGLQFLFEYFSETQRNKGNFPGRFSGRQFSNSRSEMNVSTLELGDSALYLCASSFQGLRWDEQFFGPGTRLTVL.

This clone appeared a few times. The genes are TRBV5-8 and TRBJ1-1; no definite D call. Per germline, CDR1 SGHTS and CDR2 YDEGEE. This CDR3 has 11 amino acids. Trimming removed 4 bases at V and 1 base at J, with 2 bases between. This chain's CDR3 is CASSRNTEAFF. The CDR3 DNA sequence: TGTGCCAGCAGCCGGAACACTGAAGCTTTCTTT.

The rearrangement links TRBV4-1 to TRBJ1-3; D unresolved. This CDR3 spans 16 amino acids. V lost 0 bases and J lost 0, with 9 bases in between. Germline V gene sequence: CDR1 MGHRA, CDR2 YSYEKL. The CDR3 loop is CASSQDPELSGNTIYF. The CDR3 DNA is TGCGCCAGCAGCCAAGATCCGGAGCTCTCTGGAAACACCATATATTTT.

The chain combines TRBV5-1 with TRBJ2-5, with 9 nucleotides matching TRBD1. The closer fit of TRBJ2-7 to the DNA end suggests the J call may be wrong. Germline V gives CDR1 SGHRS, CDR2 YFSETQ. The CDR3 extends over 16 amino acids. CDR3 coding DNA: TGCGCCAGCAGCCCGGCGGGACAGGGCCACCCCCACGAGCAGTACTTC. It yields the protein CASSPAGQGHPHEQYF.

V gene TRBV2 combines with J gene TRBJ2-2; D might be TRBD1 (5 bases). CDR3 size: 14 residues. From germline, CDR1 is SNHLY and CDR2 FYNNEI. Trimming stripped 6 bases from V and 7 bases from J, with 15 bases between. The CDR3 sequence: CASSEQWGGGELFF. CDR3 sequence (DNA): TGTGCCAGCAGCGAGCAGTGGGGCGGCGGGGAGCTGTTTTTT.

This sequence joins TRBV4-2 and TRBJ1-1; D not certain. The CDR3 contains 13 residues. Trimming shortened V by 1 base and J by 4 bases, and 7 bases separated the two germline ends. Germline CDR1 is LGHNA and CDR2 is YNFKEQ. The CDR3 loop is CASSQVTSTEAFF. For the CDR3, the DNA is TGTGCCAGCAGCCAAGTGACAAGCACTGAAGCTTTCTTT.

CDR3 DNA sequence: TGTGCCAGCAGCTTTACAGGGGGCGTAGGTGAAAAACTGTTTTTT. Translated, it gives CASSFTGGVGEKLFF. V usage is TRBV7-2 and J usage is TRBJ1-4; TRBD1 matches at 9 bases. The CDR3 totals 15 residues. Germline CDR1 is SGHTA and CDR2 is FQGNSA. The V gene end was trimmed by 3 bases and the J gene end by 7 bases; junction bases not matched to a gene: 6.

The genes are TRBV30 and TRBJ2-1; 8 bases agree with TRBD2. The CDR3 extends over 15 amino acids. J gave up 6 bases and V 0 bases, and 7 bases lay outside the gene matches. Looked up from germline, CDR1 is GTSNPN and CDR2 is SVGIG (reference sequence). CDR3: CAWSVRAGVGNEQFF. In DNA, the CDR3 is TGTGCCTGGAGTGTAAGAGCGGGGGTTGGCAATGAGCAGTTCTTC.

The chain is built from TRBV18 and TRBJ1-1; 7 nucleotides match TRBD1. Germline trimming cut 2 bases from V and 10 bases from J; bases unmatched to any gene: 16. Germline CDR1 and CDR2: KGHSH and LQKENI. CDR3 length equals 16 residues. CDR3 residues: CASSPIGPGQKESAFF. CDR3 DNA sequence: TGTGCCAGCTCACCAATTGGTCCGGGACAGAAAGAGTCAGCTTTCTTT.

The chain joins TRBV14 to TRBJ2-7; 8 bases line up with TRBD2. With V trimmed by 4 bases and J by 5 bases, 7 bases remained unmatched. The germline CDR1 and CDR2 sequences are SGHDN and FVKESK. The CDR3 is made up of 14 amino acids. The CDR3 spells CASSPGGLGNEQYF. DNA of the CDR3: TGTGCCAGCAGCCCGGGGGGGCTCGGGAACGAGCAGTACTTC.

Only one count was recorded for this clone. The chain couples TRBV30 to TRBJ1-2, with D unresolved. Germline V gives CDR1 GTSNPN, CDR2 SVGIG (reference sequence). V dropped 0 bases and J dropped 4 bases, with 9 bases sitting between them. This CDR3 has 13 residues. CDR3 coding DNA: TGTGCCTGGAGTGTATCAGGATCCTATGGCTACACCTTC. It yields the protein CAWSVSGSYGYTF.

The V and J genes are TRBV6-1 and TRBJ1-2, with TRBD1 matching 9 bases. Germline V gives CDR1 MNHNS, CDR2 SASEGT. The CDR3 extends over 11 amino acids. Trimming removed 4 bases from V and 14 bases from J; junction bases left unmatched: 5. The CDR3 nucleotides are TGTGCCAGCAGTGCCGGGACAGGGAGGACCTTC. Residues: CASSAGTGRTF.

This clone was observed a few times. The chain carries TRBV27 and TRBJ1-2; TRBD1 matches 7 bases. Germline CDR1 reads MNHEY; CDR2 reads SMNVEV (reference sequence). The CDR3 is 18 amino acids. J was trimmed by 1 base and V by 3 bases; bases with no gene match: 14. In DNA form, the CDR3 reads TGTGCCAGCAGTTTCCTTTTCCCGGGACAGTCATTTAACTATGGCTACACCTTC. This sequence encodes CASSFLFPGQSFNYGYTF.

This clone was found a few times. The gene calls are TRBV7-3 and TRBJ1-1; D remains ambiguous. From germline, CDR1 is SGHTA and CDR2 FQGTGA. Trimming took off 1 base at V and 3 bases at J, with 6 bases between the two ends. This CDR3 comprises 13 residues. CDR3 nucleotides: TGTGCCAGCAGCTTAAGGGAGTACACTGAAGCTTTCTTT. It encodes CASSLREYTEAFF.

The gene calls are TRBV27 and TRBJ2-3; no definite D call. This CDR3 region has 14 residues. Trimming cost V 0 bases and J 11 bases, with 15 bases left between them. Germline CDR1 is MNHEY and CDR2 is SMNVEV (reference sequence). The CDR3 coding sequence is TGTGCCAGCAGTTTATCCCGAGAAAATGTCTTGCAGTATTTT. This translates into CASSLSRENVLQYF.

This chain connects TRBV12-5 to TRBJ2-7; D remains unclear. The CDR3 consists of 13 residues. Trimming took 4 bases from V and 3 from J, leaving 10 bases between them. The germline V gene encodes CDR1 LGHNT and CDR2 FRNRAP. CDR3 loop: CASGSRSLYEQYF. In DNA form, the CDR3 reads TGTGCTAGTGGTTCCCGGTCCCTCTACGAGCAGTACTTC.